Below are 3 T cell receptor beta chains sequenced from a single sample in a study of neoadjuvant anti-PD-1 for oral cavity cancer. Repertoires were generated with immunoSEQ multiplex PCR, while TCRdb's copy carries only in-frame clones and drops some. The table lists over 8,000 clones, about 80% of them singletons. Time point reported: after neoadjuvant nivolumab, at surgical resection. The sequencing here drew on PBMCs, taken after nivolumab (anti-PD-1) treatment. The origin of the receptors is a person aged 35 to 85 with oral cavity squamous cell carcinoma.

The V call is TRBV12-5, the J call TRBJ1-3; weak D call: TRBD1 (5 bases). V was shortened by 4 bases and J by 4 bases, with 17 bases between the two germline ends. Germline assignment: CDR1 LGHNT and CDR2 FRNRAP. This CDR3 contains 16 residues. The CDR3 protein is CASGSPRGEAGNTIYF. The CDR3 DNA follows: TGTGCTAGTGGTTCCCCCCGGGGGGAGGCCGGAAACACCATATATTTT. Combining the CDR3 with reference TRBV12-5 and TRBJ1-3 gives the whole variable domain DARVTQTPRHKVTEMGQEVTMRCQPILGHNTVFWYRQTMMQGLELLAYFRNRAPLDDSGMPKDRFSAEMPDATLATLKIQPSEPRDSAVYFCASGSPRGEAGNTIYFGEGSWLTVV.

The V call is TRBV29-1, the J call TRBJ2-1; the match to TRBD1 covers 7 bases. Germline V gene data show CDR1 as SQVTM and CDR2 as ANQGSEA. The ends lost 3 bases at V and 6 bases at J; junction bases unmatched: 11. This CDR3 region has 15 residues. Here the CDR3 DNA reads TGCAGCGTTGAGGATTACCGGGACAGCCTCAATGAGCAGTTCTTC. It is translated as CSVEDYRDSLNEQFF.

This clone is a singleton in its sample. This sequence joins TRBV2 and TRBJ2-7; D may be TRBD1 or TRBD2 (5 bases each). The CDR3 contains 15 residues. The V end was cut by 0 bases, the J end by 6 bases, with 15 bases between. Germline V CDR1 and CDR2: SNHLY, FYNNEI. The CDR3 loop reads CASSEAPAGTGEQYF. CDR3 DNA: TGTGCCAGCAGTGAAGCGCCGGCAGGGACGGGCGAGCAGTACTTC.